This T cell receptor beta chain stems from a study of T cell repertoires in cytomegalovirus infection. TCRdb reanalysed the reads using MiXCR and keeps one entry per CDR3 protein. The data contain approximately 180,000 distinct CDR3 sequences, 9.5% of them singletons. This clonotype was picked up a small number of times. This TCR came from a human donor in good health (CMV status not recorded). Some clones in this sample may be carry-over from other donors' samples. Sample: PBMCs.

For the CDR3, the DNA is TGTGCCAGCAGCTTGTCGAGGGGGCTAGAGGGCTACACCTTC. Its translation: CASSLSRGLEGYTF. The V and J genes are TRBV5-5 and TRBJ1-2; 7 positions agree with TRBD1. V trimming: 1 base; J trimming: 8 bases; junction bases outside the gene matches: 8. The length of the CDR3 is 14 residues. CDR1 and CDR2 from the germline V gene are SGHKS and YYEKEE (reference sequence).